This TCR beta chain comes out of a study of persistence of HIV-infected CD4 T cells. V lost 5 bases and J lost 3, with 13 bases in between. Germline lookup yields CDR1 SGHTA and CDR2 FQGTGA. There are 15 residues in the CDR3. This was the immunoSEQ version 4 assay in survey mode. Libraries were prepared by immunoSEQ multiplex PCR; TCRdb keeps only in-frame clonotypes and omits some of them. The data contain 25,000 to 35,000 clones, around 80% of them seen just once; the ten biggest clones take up over 0.8%. Study findings and constraints: Degenerate expanded CDR3beta sequences were enriched among CMV- and Gag-responding cells. TCRbeta richness was lower in CMV- and Gag-responding cells than in anti-CD3/anti-CD28-responding cells.

This clone has more than one count but fewer than ten. What it recognizes is unknown. Lysates of CMV-infected fibroblasts at 9.5 to 10 ug/mL stimulated these cells. Sorted nonresponding memory CD4+ T cells were CD40L-negative, CD69-negative, CD45RO-high. Inclusion required CMV-positive serology and CD4+ counts above 400 cells/uL. Before stimulation, PBMCs underwent CD8+ T cell depletion. J is TRBJ2-2 and V is TRBV7-3; no definite D call. This receptor was identified in an adult woman with HIV who was CMV-seropositive. Sequenced here: CD4+ T cells sorted from PBMCs after roughly 18-hour stimulation, sampled from a patient who received antiretroviral therapy. In DNA, the CDR3 is TGTGCCAGCAGCCCGGCCCGGCACGACACCGGGGAGCTGTTTTTT. This sequence encodes CASSPARHDTGELFF.